The following is a T cell receptor (beta chain) sequence with its context. The antigen is unknown. The sample originates from a study of blood T cells in healthy people across ages. CDR1 is LGHNA and CDR2 is YSLEER in the germline V gene. The V and J ends lost 1 base and 0 bases respectively, with 9 bases between them. The CDR3 is 15 amino acids. Using a J-beta primer mix together with a sample-barcoded 5' primer, a second PCR was run for roughly 7 to 11 cycles. Using its own MiXCR run on the 5' RACE reads, TCRdb lists one record per CDR3 protein. Here the sample spans roughly 700,000 distinct CDR3 sequences, around 45% being singletons. The study, taken as a whole, reports: Greater diversity and more naive CD4+ cells were seen in long-lived donors than in aged donors. Significant beta diversity loss was already apparent by age approximately 40, declining roughly linearly.

The sequenced sample consisted of blood. This TCR derives from an older woman in good health. The chain carries TRBV4-3 and TRBJ1-1; D possibly corresponds to TRBD1 (5 bases). CDR3 sequence: CASSQAAGMNTEAFF. CDR3 nucleotides: TGCGCCAGCAGCCAAGCAGCAGGGATGAACACTGAAGCTTTCTTT.